Listed below are T cell receptor beta chains from one sample, sequenced in a study of vaccination and CD4 T cells after COVID-19. The antigens these receptors bind are not known. TCRdb called the PCR reads again in MiXCR, with one record for every CDR3 protein. Altogether around 10,000 distinct CDR3 sequences are present, around a third being singletons, with the ten largest covering approximately 8.8%. The source material was CD4+ T cells from blood, cultured in vitro. All receptors come from a human donor who had recovered from COVID-19. CDR3s include the opening cysteine and the closing phenylalanine or tryptophan. D genes are given only for firm matches. Expanded clones are given a class, and other clones once, few, many or no size at all.

d_call	v_call	j_call	clone_size	cdr3_aa	cdr3_nt
-	TRBV4-3	TRBJ2-7	-	CASSQDRGRWYEQYF	TGCGCCAGCAGCCAAGATCGGGGCAGGTGGTACGAGCAGTACTTC
-	TRBV11-1	TRBJ2-5	few	CASSLYWGETQYF	TGTGCCAGCAGCTTATACTGGGGAGAGACCCAGTACTTC
-	TRBV5-1	TRBJ2-7	-	CASGRGDAVHEQYF	TGCGCCAGCGGGAGGGGGGACGCGGTCCACGAGCAGTACTTC
TRBD1	TRBV2	TRBJ1-1	once	CASSKTTGVGTEAFF	TGTGCCAGCAGTAAGACGACAGGGGTGGGCACTGAAGCTTTCTTT
TRBD1	TRBV5-5	TRBJ1-2	medium-sized	CASSWTGDYGYTF	TGTGCCAGCAGCTGGACAGGGGACTATGGCTACACCTTC
TRBD1	TRBV7-2	TRBJ2-7	-	CASSPTRQGEPPLYEQYF	TGTGCCAGCAGCCCCACCCGACAGGGGGAGCCGCCCCTCTACGAGCAGTACTTC
-	TRBV20-1	TRBJ1-1	few	CSAEGQFMNTEAFF	TGCAGTGCTGAAGGACAGTTCATGAACACTGAAGCTTTCTTT
-	TRBV18	TRBJ2-5	-	CASSPGGETQYF	TGTGCCAGCTCACCGGGGGGAGAGACCCAGTACTTC
-	TRBV30	TRBJ2-7	-	CAWEQGYEQYF	TGTGCCTGGGAGCAGGGCTACGAGCAGTACTTC
TRBD1	TRBV6-2/TRBV6-3	TRBJ1-2	once	CASRGTGDPYGYTF	TGTGCCAGCAGGGGGACAGGGGACCCCTATGGCTACACCTTC
-	TRBV4-2	TRBJ2-7	-	CASSPNRGSWEQYF	TGTGCCAGCAGCCCAAACCGGGGGTCATGGGAGCAGTACTTC
-	TRBV6-1	TRBJ2-7	few	CASSDAGTLSYEQYF	TGTGCCAGCAGTGACGCCGGGACACTCTCCTACGAGCAGTACTTC
TRBD2	TRBV7-6	TRBJ2-2	-	CASSSLWAGVTGELFF	TGTGCCAGCAGCTCTCTTTGGGCGGGAGTTACCGGGGAGCTGTTTTTT
-	TRBV20-1	TRBJ2-3	few	CSAIAGIDTQYF	TGCAGTGCCATTGCCGGAATAGATACGCAGTATTTT
-	TRBV11-3	TRBJ1-1	-	CASSPTGEAEAFF	TGTGCCAGCAGCCCGACGGGGGAGGCTGAAGCTTTCTTT
TRBD1	TRBV11-2	TRBJ2-7	-	CASSLRQGAITYEQYF	TGTGCCAGCAGCCTACGACAGGGGGCGATCACCTACGAGCAGTACTTC
TRBD1	TRBV5-1	TRBJ2-7	-	CASSLASGQGIYEQYF	TGCGCCAGCAGTTTAGCATCGGGACAGGGGATCTACGAGCAGTACTTC
TRBD1	TRBV20-1	TRBJ1-2	-	CSARAGTGGYGYTF	TGCAGTGCCAGGGCCGGGACAGGGGGTTATGGCTACACCTTC
-	TRBV10-3	TRBJ2-2	few	CATSQYPGELFF	TGTGCCACCAGCCAGTATCCCGGGGAGCTGTTTTTT
TRBD2	TRBV4-1	TRBJ2-1	-	CASSLSLAGRYNEQFF	TGCGCCAGCAGCCTGTCACTAGCGGGGAGGTACAATGAGCAGTTCTTC
TRBD2	TRBV7-2	TRBJ2-3	-	CASSRGLAGGRSTQYF	TGTGCCAGCAGTCGGGGACTAGCGGGAGGTCGTTCTACGCAGTATTTT
-	TRBV7-2	TRBJ2-3	once	CASSLFSTDTQYF	TGTGCCAGCAGCTTATTTAGCACAGATACGCAGTATTTT
TRBD1	TRBV6-5	TRBJ1-6	few	CASSLDRGYNSPLHF	TGTGCCAGCAGTTTGGACAGGGGTTATAATTCACCCCTCCACTTT
TRBD1	TRBV3-1	TRBJ1-5	-	CASSYRGPNQPQHF	TGTGCCAGCAGCTACAGGGGTCCCAATCAGCCCCAGCATTTT
TRBD1	TRBV6-1	TRBJ1-1	few	CASRVQGPNTEAFF	TGTGCCAGCCGCGTACAGGGGCCGAACACTGAAGCTTTCTTT
-	TRBV28	TRBJ1-5	-	CASSLRGGGHQPQHF	TGTGCCAGCAGTTTACGAGGGGGAGGTCATCAGCCCCAGCATTTT
TRBD1	TRBV14	TRBJ2-3	-	CASSQSSGTAIGTQYF	TGTGCCAGCAGCCAATCGTCCGGGACAGCCATAGGTACGCAGTATTTT
TRBD1	TRBV19	TRBJ1-2	few	CASRTTGAYGYTF	TGTGCCAGTCGAACGACAGGGGCTTATGGCTACACCTTC
-	TRBV6-2/TRBV6-3	TRBJ2-1	few	CASTENGMGFF	TGTGCCAGCACTGAGAACGGGATGGGGTTCTTC
-	TRBV20-1	TRBJ1-5	medium-sized	CSARGGGNQPQHF	TGCAGTGCTAGAGGAGGAGGAAATCAGCCCCAGCATTTT
-	TRBV15	TRBJ1-1	medium-sized	CATSRGGDLEAFF	TGTGCCACCAGCAGAGGGGGAGACCTTGAAGCTTTCTTT
TRBD1	TRBV20-1	TRBJ1-1	medium-sized	CSALQGGGVEAFF	TGCAGTGCCCTTCAAGGGGGCGGAGTTGAAGCTTTCTTT
TRBD2	TRBV7-2	TRBJ2-1	-	CASSGTSGVYNEQFF	TGTGCCAGCAGCGGGACTAGCGGGGTCTACAATGAGCAGTTCTTC
-	TRBV9	TRBJ1-2	once	CASSGGFTYGYTF	TGTGCCAGCAGTGGGGGGTTCACCTATGGCTACACCTTC
-	TRBV10-1	TRBJ2-1	-	CASPRQVVYNEQFF	TGCGCCAGCCCGAGACAGGTGGTATACAATGAGCAGTTCTTC
-	TRBV10-3	TRBJ2-3	few	CAISTSLARGTDTQYF	TGTGCCATCAGCACGTCACTAGCCAGGGGAACAGATACGCAGTATTTT
-	TRBV7-6	TRBJ2-2	-	CASSPLSGGTGELFF	TGTGCCAGCAGCCCTCTTAGCGGCGGCACCGGGGAGCTGTTTTTT
-	TRBV27	TRBJ2-1	-	CASSLEADSSYNEQFF	TGTGCCAGCAGTTTAGAGGCGGACAGCTCCTACAATGAGCAGTTCTTC